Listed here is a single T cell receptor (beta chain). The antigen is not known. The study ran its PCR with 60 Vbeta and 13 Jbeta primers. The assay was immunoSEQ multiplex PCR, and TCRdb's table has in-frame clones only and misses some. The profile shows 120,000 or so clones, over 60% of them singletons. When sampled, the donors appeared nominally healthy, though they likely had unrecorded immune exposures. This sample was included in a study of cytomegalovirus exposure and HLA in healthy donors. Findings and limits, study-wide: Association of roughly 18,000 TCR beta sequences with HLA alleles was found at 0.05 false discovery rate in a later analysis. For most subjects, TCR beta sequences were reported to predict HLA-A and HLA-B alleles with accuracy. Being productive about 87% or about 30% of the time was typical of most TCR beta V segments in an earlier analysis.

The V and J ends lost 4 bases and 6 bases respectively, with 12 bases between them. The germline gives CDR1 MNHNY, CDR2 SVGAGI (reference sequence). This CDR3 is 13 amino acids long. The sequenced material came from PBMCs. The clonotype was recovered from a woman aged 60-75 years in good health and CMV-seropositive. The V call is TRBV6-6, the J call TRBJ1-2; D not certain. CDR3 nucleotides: TGTGCCAGCAGTTCAGACGGGAGGAATGGCTACACCTTC. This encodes CASSSDGRNGYTF.